A single sample is the source of the 21 T cell receptor beta chains below, sequenced in a study of blood T cell repertoires in COVID-19. Some clones are missing from TCRdb's copy, which holds only in-frame ones; the method was immunoSEQ multiplex PCR. The sample includes 150,000 to 200,000 clones, 75% to 80% of them seen just once. The sequenced sample was peripheral blood. All receptors come from an older woman with acute or convalescent COVID-19.

There are a few counts of this clone. The gene calls are TRBV9 and TRBJ2-2; 7 nucleotides agree with TRBD1. Losses at the gene ends were 3 bases for V and 7 bases for J; bases not matched to a gene: 6. From germline, CDR1 is SGDLS and CDR2 YYNGEE. The CDR3 spans 14 residues. In DNA form, the CDR3 reads TGTGCCAGCAGCGAACTACAGGGGATCGGGGAGCTGTTTTTT. Translation gives CASSELQGIGELFF.

The chain has TRBV15 and TRBJ2-2, with D possibly being TRBD2 (6 bases). Germline CDR1 and CDR2: LNHNV and YYDKDF (reference sequence). Trimming stripped 5 bases from V and 2 bases from J, with 12 bases between. The CDR3 has 15 amino acids. CDR3 sequence: CATSRSGPNTGELFF. The CDR3 DNA reads as TGTGCCACCAGCCGTAGCGGCCCCAACACCGGGGAGCTGTTTTTT.

This rearrangement joins TRBV27 to TRBJ1-6; TRBD1 matches 9 bases. Germline V gene data show CDR1 as MNHEY and CDR2 as SMNVEV (reference sequence). CDR3 length: 13 residues. The trim removed 6 bases at V and 7 bases at J, leaving 1 base unmatched. In DNA form, the CDR3 reads TGTGCCAGCAGGGGGACAGGGAATTCACCCCTCCACTTT. Encoded protein: CASRGTGNSPLHF.

The chain links TRBV2 to TRBJ1-4, with D maybe TRBD1 (6 bases). This CDR3 has 15 residues. The V and J ends lost 4 bases and 4 bases respectively, with 13 bases between them. CDR1 and CDR2 from the germline V gene are SNHLY and FYNNEI. CDR3 protein: CASSANRAVNEKLFF. CDR3 sequence (DNA): TGTGCCAGCAGTGCGAACAGGGCCGTTAATGAAAAACTGTTTTTT.

V usage is TRBV14 and J usage is TRBJ2-5, with 7 bases lining up with TRBD1. The J segment lost 5 bases and the V segment lost 4 bases, leaving 10 bases of the junction unmatched. Looked up from germline, CDR1 is SGHDN and CDR2 is FVKESK. The CDR3 is 15 residues long. CDR3 region: CASSPDRVGWETQYF. CDR3 DNA sequence: TGTGCCAGCAGCCCCGACAGGGTTGGTTGGGAGACCCAGTACTTC. The full variable domain, completed using reference TRBV14 and TRBJ2-5, is EAGVTQFPSHSVIEKGQTVTLRCDPISGHDNLYWYRRVMGKEIKFLLHFVKESKQDESGMPNNRFLAERTGGTYSTLKVQPAELEDSGVYFCASSPDRVGWETQYFGPGTRLLVL.

This clone showed up just a few times. The J gene is TRBJ2-1, the V gene TRBV27, with D possibly being TRBD1 (5 bases). CDR1 is MNHEY and CDR2 is SMNVEV in the germline V gene (reference sequence). V lost 3 bases, J lost 3 bases, and 6 bases lay in between. This CDR3 is built from 13 residues. The CDR3 spells CASSLGLYNEQFF. DNA of the CDR3: TGTGCCAGCAGTTTGGGGCTCTACAATGAGCAGTTCTTC.

V and J are TRBV21-1 and TRBJ2-7; the DNA was not used to check the table's D call, TRBD2. TRBV21-1 is marked as a pseudogene. The CDR3 extends over 15 amino acids. The CDR3 DNA is TGTGCCAGCAGCAACGCTAGCGGGAGTTCCTACGAGCAGTACTTC. Translation: CASSNASGSSYEQYF.

The chain joins TRBV29-1 to TRBJ2-1; 10 positions match TRBD1. CDR1 and CDR2 (germline): SQVTM, ANQGSEA. The CDR3 is 14 amino acids. V was pared by 5 bases and J by 7 bases, with 8 bases of the junction left unmatched. The CDR3 DNA sequence: TGCAGCGTTCGAGGACAGGGGGGGACGAATGAGCAGTTCTTC. Protein sequence: CSVRGQGGTNEQFF.

This clone was observed a single time. The rearrangement links TRBV2 to TRBJ2-1; possible D gene TRBD1, 8 bases. This CDR3 has 17 amino acids. The germline V gene encodes CDR1 SNHLY and CDR2 FYNNEI. With 7 bases removed from V and 9 bases from J, the gap between germline ends came to 28 bases. The CDR3 region is CASNWASGQGGASEQFF. DNA of the CDR3: TGTGCCAGCAACTGGGCTAGCGGACAGGGTGGGGCCAGTGAGCAGTTCTTC.

This rearrangement joins TRBV18 to TRBJ2-1, with 9 bases aligning to TRBD1. The V and J ends lost 1 base and 10 bases, in that order; junction bases with no gene match: 2. The CDR3 totals 13 residues. Germline V gene sequence: CDR1 KGHSH, CDR2 LQKENI. CDR3 sequence: CASSPRDRDEQFF. The CDR3 DNA sequence: TGTGCCAGCTCACCACGGGACAGGGACGAGCAGTTCTTC.

The J gene is TRBJ2-7, the V gene TRBV24-1; 7 bases are a match to TRBD1. Germline CDR1 KGHDR, CDR2 SFDVKD. Losses at the gene ends were 4 bases for V and 0 bases for J; bases not matched to a gene: 5. This CDR3 spans 15 amino acids. The CDR3 reads CATSDQNRGSYEQYF. As DNA, the CDR3 is TGTGCCACCAGTGACCAAAACAGGGGCTCCTACGAGCAGTACTTC.

The chain employs TRBV5-1 and TRBJ2-7, with 9 bases that match TRBD1. Germline V CDR1 and CDR2: SGHRS, YFSETQ. V lost 6 bases and J lost 1; bases outside the gene matches: 5. The CDR3 runs 14 residues. The CDR3 DNA sequence: TGCGCCAGCACCCCCGGGACAGGGTCCTACGAGCAGTACTTC. Amino acid sequence: CASTPGTGSYEQYF.

The rearrangement uses TRBV6-5 and TRBJ1-1; D is unresolved. This CDR3 is built from 14 residues. CDR1 and CDR2 from the germline V gene are MNHEY and SVGAGI. V lost 6 bases to trimming and J lost 3 bases, with 14 bases between them. CDR3 sequence reads: CASRKGGRDTEAFF. CDR3 nucleotides: TGTGCCAGCAGGAAAGGAGGACGGGACACTGAAGCTTTCTTT.

The J gene is TRBJ2-5, the V gene TRBV11-2; TRBD1 might be the D (5 bases). This CDR3 is 18 amino acids long. Germline CDR1 SGHAT, CDR2 FQNNGV. Trimming cost V 5 bases and J 5 bases, with 27 bases left between them. The chain's CDR3 is CASSLRTVTGLGRETQYF. The CDR3 DNA follows: TGTGCCAGCAGCCTAAGGACCGTTACAGGCTTGGGGCGGGAGACCCAGTACTTC.

The rearrangement links TRBV5-6 to TRBJ1-3; no reliable D call. Germline loops: CDR1 SGHDT, CDR2 YYEEEE. V was clipped by 0 bases and J by 3 bases, with 10 bases between them. The CDR3 runs to 15 residues. CDR3 amino acids: CASSLGQLSGNTIYF. The DNA for the CDR3 is TGTGCCAGCAGCTTGGGCCAATTGAGTGGAAACACCATATATTTT.

The chain employs TRBV19 and TRBJ2-3, with TRBD2 identical over 12 bases. This CDR3 has 16 amino acids. With 2 bases clipped from V and 0 bases from J, the junction kept 0 bases outside the gene matches. From germline, CDR1 is LNHDA and CDR2 SQIVND (reference sequence). The CDR3 bases are TGTGCCAGTAGTATACTAGCGGGAGGGAGCACAGATACGCAGTATTTT. It specifies CASSILAGGSTDTQYF.

V is TRBV19 and J is TRBJ2-4; TRBD1 agrees at 7 bases. Germline V CDR1 and CDR2: LNHDA, SQIVND (reference sequence). After removal of 7 bases from V and 0 bases from J, the junction contained 9 bases not matched to a gene. This CDR3 region has 16 residues. In nucleotides, the CDR3 is TGTGCCAGTACCGACACAGGGGTACTAGCCAAAAACATTCAGTACTTC. Protein sequence: CASTDTGVLAKNIQYF.

The chain joins TRBV27 to TRBJ2-7; D remains ambiguous. The CDR3 is 11 amino acids. The V end lost 7 bases, the J end lost 7 bases, and 11 bases lay between the germline ends. Germline values: CDR1 MNHEY, CDR2 SMNVEV (reference sequence). The CDR3: CASTTFGEQYF. The CDR3 DNA reads TGTGCCAGCACTACCTTCGGGGAGCAGTACTTC.

The CDR3 sequence is CASSEGTVRIYGYTF. The CDR3 nucleotides are TGTGCCAGCAGTGAAGGGACAGTTCGGATCTATGGCTACACCTTC. This chain uses TRBV2 with TRBJ1-2, with a tentative D call TRBD1 (6 bases). Germline assignment: CDR1 SNHLY and CDR2 FYNNEI. This CDR3 comprises 15 residues. The V and J ends lost 1 base and 4 bases respectively, with 13 bases between them.

The V gene is TRBV28, the J gene TRBJ1-1, with 12 bases that match TRBD1. The CDR3 has 19 amino acids. CDR1 and CDR2 from the germline V gene are MDHEN and SYDVKM. The junction had 19 bases not matched to a gene; V was cut back by 6 bases and J by 5 bases. The DNA of the CDR3 is TGTGCCAGCAGACTGGGACAGGGGGCGGTGGGAGGTTTTCGGACTGAAGCTTTCTTT. It codes for CASRLGQGAVGGFRTEAFF.

This clone was counted a single time. The genes are TRBV6-5 and TRBJ2-2; D is unresolved. CDR1 and CDR2 from the germline V gene are MNHEY and SVGAGI. Deletions cut 4 bases from V and 5 bases from J, with 8 bases between. The CDR3 sequence is 13 residues long. The CDR3 protein is CASSWRSTGELFF. The CDR3 bases are TGTGCCAGCAGTTGGAGAAGTACCGGGGAGCTGTTTTTT.